What follows are 17 T cell receptor beta chains derived from one specimen sequenced in a study of T cells after somatic rescue of genetic block. Clones were sequenced by immunoSEQ multiplex PCR, and TCRdb holds only the in-frame ones, with some missing. The sample includes tens of thousands of clones, just under 90% of them seen just once. The source material was peripheral blood mononuclear cells (PBMCs). These receptors were collected from a woman younger than 35.

The V call is TRBV10-3, the J call TRBJ1-1, with TRBD1 identical over 9 bases. The V gene's germline CDR1 is ENHRY and CDR2 SYGVKD. There are 14 residues in the CDR3. Trimming removed 3 bases from V and 6 bases from J; junction bases left unmatched: 5. CDR3 nucleotide sequence: TGTGCCATCAGTGATAACAGGGGGCATGCTGAAGCTTTCTTT. Translated: CAISDNRGHAEAFF.

This clone was seen a single time. The V gene is TRBV6-6, the J gene TRBJ2-1, with 7 positions matching TRBD1. Germline lookup yields CDR1 MNHNY and CDR2 SVGAGI (reference sequence). V lost 7 bases, J lost 4 bases, and 4 bases stayed unmatched. CDR3 length: 13 residues. DNA of the CDR3: TGTGCCAGCACAGGGGGAAATTACAATGAGCAGTTCTTC. Translated, it gives CASTGGNYNEQFF.

J is TRBJ1-2 and V is TRBV4-3; 7 nucleotides agree with TRBD1. After removal of 3 bases from V and 4 bases from J, the junction contained 8 bases not matched to a gene. Germline CDR1 LGHNA, CDR2 YSLEER. CDR3 length equals 15 residues. CDR3 bases: TGCGCCAGCAGCCAGTGGCAGGGGGGGGCCTATGGCTACACCTTC. This gives the protein CASSQWQGGAYGYTF.

The rearrangement links TRBV14 to TRBJ1-2; D remains ambiguous. The germline gives CDR1 SGHDN, CDR2 FVKESK. V was cut by 0 bases and J by 8 bases, with 10 bases left in between. The CDR3 consists of 13 residues. CDR3 DNA sequence: TGTGCCAGCAGCCAAGATCGCGGGCGGGGCTACACCTTC. This sequence encodes CASSQDRGRGYTF.

This clone occurred once. The V call is TRBV18, the J call TRBJ2-7, with TRBD1 matching 8 bases. With 3 bases clipped from V and 5 bases from J, the junction kept 9 bases outside the gene matches. Germline V gene lookup returns CDR1 KGHSH and CDR2 LQKENI. CDR3 size: 15 residues. The CDR3 here is CASSPIGTGNNEQYF. The DNA for the CDR3 is TGTGCCAGCTCACCGATTGGGACAGGAAACAACGAGCAGTACTTC.

This chain connects TRBV11-2 to TRBJ2-1; possibly TRBD1 for D (6 bases). The CDR3 contains 16 residues. Germline V lookup: CDR1 SGHAT, CDR2 FQNNGV. Trimming removed 5 bases from V and 3 bases from J, with 17 bases in between. CDR3 in amino acids: CASSPQGLGGYNEQFF. CDR3 coding DNA: TGTGCCAGCAGCCCCCAGGGGTTGGGCGGCTACAATGAGCAGTTCTTC.

The rearrangement links TRBV15 to TRBJ2-3, with D perhaps TRBD2 (6 bases). Per the germline V gene, CDR1 is LNHNV and CDR2 is YYDKDF (reference sequence). V was pared by 5 bases and J by 2 bases, with 14 bases between. This CDR3 contains 15 residues. The CDR3 here is CATSETRGSTDTQYF. In DNA, the CDR3 is TGTGCCACCAGCGAAACACGGGGGTCCACAGATACGCAGTATTTT.

The J gene is TRBJ1-1, the V gene TRBV7-8, with D possibly TRBD1 on 6 matching bases. Trimming left V 5 bases short and J 0 bases short, with 13 bases between. This CDR3 has 15 residues. Per the germline V gene, CDR1 is SGHVS and CDR2 is FQNEAQ. For the CDR3, the DNA is TGTGCCAGCAGCCCCGGACAGCCCTTGAACACTGAAGCTTTCTTT. This sequence encodes CASSPGQPLNTEAFF. Supplemented by reference TRBV7-8 and TRBJ1-1, the full variable domain reads GAGVSQSPRYKVAKRGQDVALRCDPISGHVSLFWYQQALGQGPEFLTYFQNEAQLDKSGLPSDRFFAERPEGSVSTLKIQRTQQEDSAVYLCASSPGQPLNTEAFFGQGTRLTVV.

This rearrangement joins TRBV6-6 to TRBJ1-5; TRBD1 might be the D (5 bases). The CDR3 runs 14 residues. Trimming stripped 1 base from V and 1 base from J, with 5 bases between. Germline lookup yields CDR1 MNHNY and CDR2 SVGAGI (reference sequence). CDR3 amino acids: CASSYWDSNQPQHF. For the CDR3, the DNA is TGTGCCAGCAGTTACTGGGACAGCAATCAGCCCCAGCATTTT.

V gene TRBV10-3 combines with J gene TRBJ2-5; no reliable D call. CDR1 is ENHRY and CDR2 is SYGVKD in the germline V gene. The CDR3 sequence is 14 residues long. Deletions cut 0 bases from V and 4 bases from J, with 9 bases between. CDR3 in amino acids: CAISESRIAETQYF. CDR3 in DNA: TGTGCCATCAGTGAGTCAAGGATCGCAGAGACCCAGTACTTC.

A single count supports this clone. This chain connects TRBV28 to TRBJ1-2, with D tentatively TRBD1 (5 bases). This CDR3 spans 14 amino acids. CDR1 MDHEN and CDR2 SYDVKM come from the germline V gene. V lost 10 bases to trimming and J lost 6 bases, with 21 bases between them. CDR3 region: CATLGGARRDGYTF. As DNA, the CDR3 is TGTGCCACCCTTGGTGGGGCGCGGAGGGATGGCTACACCTTC.

The chain recombines TRBV11-3 with TRBJ2-5, with 8 bases aligning to TRBD2. Trimming took 1 base from V and 5 from J; bases not matched to a gene: 15. CDR1 is SGHNT, CDR2 YENEEA, per germline. The CDR3 contains 18 residues. The chain's CDR3 is CASSLGPSGRREQETQYF. The CDR3 nucleotides are TGTGCCAGCAGCTTAGGCCCTAGCGGGCGCCGTGAGCAGGAGACCCAGTACTTC.

The V and J genes are TRBV7-6 and TRBJ1-1; D is ambiguous. This CDR3 contains 15 residues. Germline V gene lookup returns CDR1 SGHVS and CDR2 FNYEAQ. V was shortened by 1 base and J by 0 bases, with 9 bases between the two germline ends. The CDR3 nucleotides are TGTGCCAGCAGCTTAGAGCCGGTAATGAACACTGAAGCTTTCTTT. Translation: CASSLEPVMNTEAFF.

The genes are TRBV4-1 and TRBJ1-1; 8 bases agree with TRBD1. The germline CDR1 and CDR2 sequences are MGHRA and YSYEKL. This CDR3 has 15 amino acids. J lost 9 bases, V lost 3 bases, and 12 bases had no gene match. The DNA for the CDR3 is TGCGCCAGCAGCCATAGTGGGGACAGGAAAAGTCAAGCTTTCTTT. This codes for CASSHSGDRKSQAFF.

The chain combines TRBV9 with TRBJ2-5; D gene uncertain. V was pared by 4 bases and J by 5 bases, with 12 bases between. Germline CDR1 is SGDLS and CDR2 is YYNGEE. The CDR3 consists of 13 residues. In DNA form, the CDR3 reads TGTGCCAGCAGCCCCCAATTAAGGGAGACCCAGTACTTC. Residues: CASSPQLRETQYF. Supplemented by reference TRBV9 and TRBJ2-5, the full variable domain reads DSGVTQTPKHLITATGQRVTLRCSPRSGDLSVYWYQQSLDQGLQFLIQYYNGEERAKGNILERFSAQQFPDLHSELNLSSLELGDSALYFCASSPQLRETQYFGPGTRLLVL.

The table lists this clone with a few counts. V is TRBV4-2 and J is TRBJ1-4; D is unresolved. There are 16 residues in the CDR3. Germline-derived CDR1 and CDR2 are LGHNA and YNFKEQ. V lost 2 bases and J lost 0, with 10 bases in between. The CDR3 sequence: CASSQLTTTTNEKLFF. CDR3 in DNA: TGTGCCAGCAGCCAACTCACTACCACAACTAATGAAAAACTGTTTTTT.

This sequence joins TRBV30 and TRBJ2-7; unclear D gene. This CDR3 is 12 amino acids long. Per the germline V gene, CDR1 is GTSNPN and CDR2 is SVGIG (reference sequence). CDR3: CGSDRNSYEQYF. Written as DNA, the CDR3 is TGTGGATCGGATCGGAACTCCTACGAGCAGTACTTC.